Presented here are 20 T cell receptor beta chains from one specimen sequenced in a study of identical twins. Via MiXCR, TCRdb re-called the 5' RACE reads, giving one row per CDR3 protein. This table holds 750,000 to 950,000 distinct CDR3 sequences, 9% to 15% found once. These records were also assigned to another study, of yellow fever vaccine responses in identical twins.

Sample: PBMCs. The receptors originated from a young woman in good health.

This chain links TRBV7-6 with TRBJ2-2; 11 bases are a match to TRBD2. The germline V gene encodes CDR1 SGHVS and CDR2 FNYEAQ. After removal of 0 bases from V and 6 bases from J, the junction contained 3 bases not matched to a gene. This CDR3 comprises 16 residues. CDR3 coding DNA: TGTGCCAGCAGCTTAGCGCTAGCGGGAGGCCCCGGGGAGCTGTTTTTT. It yields the protein CASSLALAGGPGELFF.

The table lists this clonotype with a few counts. CDR3 DNA: TGTGCCAGCAGTTATCTGGACTTGCGGGAGAGCATGGGGGCCAACGTCCTGACTTTC. This gives the protein CASSYLDLRESMGANVLTF. The chain carries TRBV3-1 and TRBJ2-6; 7 bases align to TRBD2. J was trimmed by 4 bases and V by 6 bases; bases with no gene match: 18. The CDR3 totals 19 residues. Germline V lookup: CDR1 LGHDT, CDR2 YNNKEL (reference sequence).

This clonotype was found a few times. The gene calls are TRBV12-3 or TRBV12-4 and TRBJ2-3, with TRBD2 matching 7 bases. The CDR3 spans 17 residues. V shed 6 bases, J shed 2 bases, and the junction held 14 bases outside the gene matches. The DNA for the CDR3 is TGTGCCAGCAGCCTACCCTGGGGGGGGGGGACCACAGATACGCAGTATTTT. Amino acids: CASSLPWGGGTTDTQYF.

This clonotype appeared a few times. V is TRBV5-6 and J is TRBJ2-5; TRBD2 might be the D (6 bases). The CDR3 covers 15 residues. V was cut by 0 bases and J by 5 bases, with 14 bases left in between. Per the germline V gene, CDR1 is SGHDT and CDR2 is YYEEEE. The CDR3 protein is CASSLARGLGETQYF. CDR3 nucleotides: TGTGCCAGCAGCTTGGCTCGGGGGTTGGGGGAGACCCAGTACTTC.

This clonotype was counted only a few times. The chain employs TRBV20-1 and TRBJ2-7; D ambiguous. Per germline, CDR1 DFQATT and CDR2 SNEGSKA (reference sequence). V lost 6 bases to trimming and J lost 0 bases, with 12 bases between them. CDR3 size: 13 residues. The CDR3 bases are TGCAGTGCCCAGCACAACCCCTCCTACGAGCAGTACTTC. It encodes CSAQHNPSYEQYF.

This clonotype appeared a few times. CDR3 bases: TGTGCCAGCAGCCGACAGCCGAGCTCCTACAATGAGCAGTTCTTC. Its protein is CASSRQPSSYNEQFF. The V call is TRBV11-2, the J call TRBJ2-1, with D possibly TRBD1 on 5 matching bases. V lost 5 bases and J lost 0, with 11 bases in between. CDR3 size: 15 residues. CDR1 SGHAT and CDR2 FQNNGV come from the germline V gene.

This clonotype was recorded a few times. The chain employs TRBV7-3 and TRBJ2-7; TRBD2 matches at 12 bases. This CDR3 spans 15 amino acids. The germline CDR1 and CDR2 sequences are SGHTA and FQGTGA. Losses at the gene ends were 1 base for V and 6 bases for J; bases not matched to a gene: 4. The CDR3 reads CASSLRLAGVTEQYF. Here the CDR3 DNA reads TGTGCCAGCAGCTTAAGACTAGCGGGAGTCACCGAGCAGTACTTC.

This clonotype was observed at least ten times. The chain couples TRBV11-2 to TRBJ2-1; D is perhaps TRBD2 (5 bases). The germline V and J ends were trimmed by 1 base and 9 bases, with 10 bases remaining between them. Germline V gene data show CDR1 as SGHAT and CDR2 as FQNNGV. The CDR3 runs to 13 residues. The DNA for the CDR3 is TGTGCCAGCAGCTTAGTGGAACTAGGTGAGCAGTTCTTC. It encodes CASSLVELGEQFF.

This clonotype occurred a few times. The rearrangement uses TRBV7-8 and TRBJ2-1; 8 nucleotides line up with TRBD2. The CDR3 is made up of 16 amino acids. V shed 5 bases and J 0 bases; nucleotides not matched to a gene: 6. The germline CDR1 and CDR2 sequences are SGHVS and FQNEAQ. Here the CDR3 reads CASSLLREASYNEQFF. The CDR3 region has the DNA TGTGCCAGCAGCCTCCTGCGGGAGGCCTCCTACAATGAGCAGTTCTTC.

The V gene is TRBV28, the J gene TRBJ2-6; 8 nucleotides line up with TRBD2. Germline V gene lookup returns CDR1 MDHEN and CDR2 SYDVKM. Trimming took 3 bases from V and 3 from J; bases not matched to a gene: 4. The CDR3 spans 16 residues. The CDR3 loop is CASSFAGGFGANVLTF. DNA for the CDR3: TGTGCCAGCAGTTTCGCGGGGGGCTTTGGGGCCAACGTCCTGACTTTC.

This chain links TRBV27 with TRBJ1-3; tentatively, D is TRBD1 (5 bases). Trimming removed 7 bases at V and 4 bases at J, with 8 bases between. The V gene's germline CDR1 is MNHEY and CDR2 SMNVEV (reference sequence). The CDR3 is 12 amino acids. This CDR3 is CASTRGGNTIYF. The CDR3 region has the DNA TGTGCCAGCACACGGGGGGGAAACACCATATATTTT.

This clonotype was observed a handful of times. This sequence joins TRBV13 and TRBJ2-1; 10 bases agree with TRBD2. Germline V lookup: CDR1 PRHDT, CDR2 FYEKMQ (reference sequence). V lost 5 bases, J lost 0 bases, and 22 bases stayed unmatched. The CDR3 is 22 residues long. As DNA, the CDR3 is TGTGCCAGCAGCCGGGGAGCGGGAGGGCTCCACTCCCCCCTTAGCTCCTACAATGAGCAGTTCTTC. This codes for CASSRGAGGLHSPLSSYNEQFF.

The chain is built from TRBV11-2 and TRBJ2-1; no firm D call. The CDR3 is 16 residues long. V dropped 2 bases and J dropped 6 bases, with 17 bases sitting between them. Per the germline V gene, CDR1 is SGHAT and CDR2 is FQNNGV. DNA for the CDR3: TGTGCCAGCAGCTTAAGAAGGTCCAGTAACCGCAATGAGCAGTTCTTC. The encoded protein is CASSLRRSSNRNEQFF.

Worth noting for this clonotype: The junction shows a germline mismatch at one end, possibly a read error. The chain has TRBV10-3 and TRBJ1-5; 10 nucleotides match TRBD1. The CDR3 has 17 amino acids. Germline CDR1 and CDR2: ENHRY and SYGVKD. This chain's CDR3 is CAISESRGTGDNRPQHF. The DNA for the CDR3 is TGTGCCATCAGTGAGTCGAGAGGGACAGGGGACAATCGGCCCCAGCATTTT.

In its sample, this clonotype was seen a few times. The chain joins TRBV4-1 to TRBJ1-2; the D gene is possibly TRBD1 (5 bases). Between the trimmed V and J ends, which lost 7 bases and 4 bases, there was a span of 13 bases. Germline CDR1 and CDR2: MGHRA and YSYEKL. The CDR3 is made up of 13 amino acids. This CDR3 is CASTPQGGYGYTF. CDR3 coding DNA: TGCGCCAGCACCCCCCAGGGAGGCTATGGCTACACCTTC.

The chain combines TRBV6-1 with TRBJ1-4, with unresolved D. Germline lookup yields CDR1 MNHNS and CDR2 SASEGT. The CDR3 length is 19 residues. V dropped 6 bases and J dropped 10 bases, with 33 bases sitting between them. Here the CDR3 reads CASSTELHLIQRVSGKLFF. The CDR3 DNA is TGTGCCAGCAGCACGGAACTTCATCTCATTCAAAGGGTATCGGGAAAACTGTTTTTT.

This clonotype was detected only a few times. The V and J genes are TRBV12-3 or TRBV12-4 and TRBJ2-1; TRBD1 agrees at 7 bases. The trim removed 6 bases at V and 4 bases at J, leaving 9 bases unmatched. The CDR3 consists of 15 residues. Here the CDR3 DNA reads TGTGCCAGCAGGCTATCGGGACAGCCATACAATGAGCAGTTCTTC. This translates into CASRLSGQPYNEQFF.

This sequence joins TRBV7-8 and TRBJ2-1, with 11 bases fitting TRBD1. Looked up from germline, CDR1 is SGHVS and CDR2 is FQNEAQ. CDR3 length: 20 amino acids. V shed 5 bases, J shed 0 bases, and the junction held 15 bases outside the gene matches. The CDR3, as DNA: TGTGCCAGCAGCCTACCTACCGGGACAGGGGGACTAATCTCCTACAATGAGCAGTTCTTC. It specifies CASSLPTGTGGLISYNEQFF.

The CDR3 region has the DNA TGTGCCAGCAGTAATAGCGGGACTAGTGGGGAGCACGAGCAGTACTTC. Protein sequence: CASSNSGTSGEHEQYF. The genes are TRBV12-3 or TRBV12-4 and TRBJ2-7; 8 positions agree with TRBD2. This CDR3 region has 16 residues. The V gene end was trimmed by 5 bases and the J gene end by 5 bases; junction bases not matched to a gene: 14.

The chain joins TRBV10-1 to TRBJ2-1; D gene ambiguous. Germline V gene lookup returns CDR1 WNHNN and CDR2 SYGVQD (reference sequence). This CDR3 spans 13 amino acids. V lost 2 bases and J lost 8, with 10 bases in between. This CDR3 is CASSETQNDEQFF. DNA for the CDR3: TGCGCCAGCAGTGAGACCCAAAACGATGAGCAGTTCTTC.